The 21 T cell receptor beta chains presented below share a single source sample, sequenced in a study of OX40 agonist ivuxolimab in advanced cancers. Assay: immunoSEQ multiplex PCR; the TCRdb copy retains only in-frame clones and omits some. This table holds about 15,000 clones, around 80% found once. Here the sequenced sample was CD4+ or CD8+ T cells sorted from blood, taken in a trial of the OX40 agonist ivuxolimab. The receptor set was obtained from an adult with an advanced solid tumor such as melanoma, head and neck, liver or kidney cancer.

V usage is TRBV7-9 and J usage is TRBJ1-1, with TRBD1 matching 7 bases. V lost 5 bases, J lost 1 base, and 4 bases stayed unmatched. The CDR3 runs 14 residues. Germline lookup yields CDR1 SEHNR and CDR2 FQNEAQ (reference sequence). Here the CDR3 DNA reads TGTGCCAGCAGCCCACGACAGGGGAACACTGAAGCTTTCTTT. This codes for CASSPRQGNTEAFF.

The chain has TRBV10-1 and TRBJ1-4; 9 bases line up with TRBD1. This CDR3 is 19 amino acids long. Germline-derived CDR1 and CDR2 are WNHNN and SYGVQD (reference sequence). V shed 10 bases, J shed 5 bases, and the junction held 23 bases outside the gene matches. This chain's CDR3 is CATEVQEASGGQGNEKLFF. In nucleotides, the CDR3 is TGCGCCACCGAAGTACAAGAAGCCTCGGGGGGACAGGGCAATGAAAAACTGTTTTTT.

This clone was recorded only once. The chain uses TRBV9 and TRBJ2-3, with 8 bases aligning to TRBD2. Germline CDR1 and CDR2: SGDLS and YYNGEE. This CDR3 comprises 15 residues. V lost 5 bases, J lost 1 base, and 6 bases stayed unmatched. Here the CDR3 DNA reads TGTGCCAGCAGTCTCGGGGGGGGCGGCACAGATACGCAGTATTTT. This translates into CASSLGGGGTDTQYF.

CDR3 in DNA: TGTGCCAGCAGTTACTCCCTGAGGGGTGAGCAGTTCTTC. Protein: CASSYSLRGEQFF. This sequence joins TRBV28 and TRBJ2-1; D assignment may be TRBD1 or TRBD2 (5 bases each). The germline V gene encodes CDR1 MDHEN and CDR2 SYDVKM. This CDR3 is 13 amino acids long. Trimming left V 4 bases short and J 9 bases short, with 13 bases between.

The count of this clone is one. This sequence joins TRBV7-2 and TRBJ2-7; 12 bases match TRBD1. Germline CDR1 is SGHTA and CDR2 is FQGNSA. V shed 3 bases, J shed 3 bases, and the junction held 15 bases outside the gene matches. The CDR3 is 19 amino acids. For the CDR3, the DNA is TGTGCCAGCAGCTTGACCGGGACAGGGGGCCCCCGGACCTTCTACGAGCAGTACTTC. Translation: CASSLTGTGGPRTFYEQYF. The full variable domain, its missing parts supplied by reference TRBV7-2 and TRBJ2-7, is GAGVSQSPSNKVTEKGKDVELRCDPISGHTALYWYRQSLGQGLEFLIYFQGNSAPDKSGLPSDRFSAERTGGSVSTLTIQRTQQEDSAVYLCASSLTGTGGPRTFYEQYFGPGTRLTVT.

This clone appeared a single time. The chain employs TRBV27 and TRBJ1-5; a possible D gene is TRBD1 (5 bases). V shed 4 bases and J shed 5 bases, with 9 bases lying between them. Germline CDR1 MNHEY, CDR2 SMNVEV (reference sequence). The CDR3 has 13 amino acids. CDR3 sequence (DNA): TGTGCCAGCAGTTCCTCAGGGTATCAGCCCCAGCATTTT. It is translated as CASSSSGYQPQHF.

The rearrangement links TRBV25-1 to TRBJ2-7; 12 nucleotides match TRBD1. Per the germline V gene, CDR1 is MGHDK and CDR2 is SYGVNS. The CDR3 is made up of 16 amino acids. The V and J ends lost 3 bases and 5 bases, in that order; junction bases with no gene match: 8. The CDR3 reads CASSDLYGTGGDEQYF. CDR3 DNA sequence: TGTGCCAGCAGTGACCTCTACGGGACAGGGGGCGACGAGCAGTACTTC.

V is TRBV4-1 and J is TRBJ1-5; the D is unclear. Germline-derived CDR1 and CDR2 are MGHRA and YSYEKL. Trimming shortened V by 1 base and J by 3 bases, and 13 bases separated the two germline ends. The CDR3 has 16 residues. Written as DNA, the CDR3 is TGCGCCAGCAGCCAAGGGGGTTTCCTTACCAATCAGCCCCAGCATTTT. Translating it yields CASSQGGFLTNQPQHF.

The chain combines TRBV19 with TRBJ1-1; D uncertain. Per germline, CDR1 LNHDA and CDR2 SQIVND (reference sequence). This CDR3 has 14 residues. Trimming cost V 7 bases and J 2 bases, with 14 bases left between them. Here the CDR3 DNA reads TGTGCCAGTACCCCCGGCTTGGGAAACACTGAAGCTTTCTTT. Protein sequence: CASTPGLGNTEAFF.

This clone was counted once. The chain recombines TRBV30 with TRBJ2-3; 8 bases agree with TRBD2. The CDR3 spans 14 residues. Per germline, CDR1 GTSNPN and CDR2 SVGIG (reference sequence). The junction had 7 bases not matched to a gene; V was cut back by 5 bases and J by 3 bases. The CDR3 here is CAWLPPSGTDTQYF. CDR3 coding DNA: TGTGCCTGGTTACCCCCTAGCGGGACAGATACGCAGTATTTT. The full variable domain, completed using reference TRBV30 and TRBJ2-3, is SQTIHQWPATLVQPVGSPLSLECTVEGTSNPNLYWYRQAAGRGLQLLFYSVGIGQISSEVPQNLSASRPQDRQFILSSKKLLLSDSGFYLCAWLPPSGTDTQYFGPGTRLTVL.

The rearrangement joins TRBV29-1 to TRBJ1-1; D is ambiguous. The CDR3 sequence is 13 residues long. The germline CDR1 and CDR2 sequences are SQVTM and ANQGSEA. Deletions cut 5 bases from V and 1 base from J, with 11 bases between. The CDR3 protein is CSVPFLGNTEAFF. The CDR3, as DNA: TGCAGCGTTCCCTTTCTCGGGAACACTGAAGCTTTCTTT.

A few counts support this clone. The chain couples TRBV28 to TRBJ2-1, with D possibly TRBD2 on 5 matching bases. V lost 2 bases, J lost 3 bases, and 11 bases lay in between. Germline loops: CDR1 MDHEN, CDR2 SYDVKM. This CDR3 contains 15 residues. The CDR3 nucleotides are TGTGCCAGCAGTTTAAGCCTAGCCATCTACAATGAGCAGTTCTTC. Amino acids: CASSLSLAIYNEQFF. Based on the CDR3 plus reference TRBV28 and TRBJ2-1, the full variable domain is DVKVTQSSRYLVKRTGEKVFLECVQDMDHENMFWYRQDPGLGLRLIYFSYDVKMKEKGDIPEGYSVSREKKERFSLILESASTNQTSMYLCASSLSLAIYNEQFFGPGTRLTVL.

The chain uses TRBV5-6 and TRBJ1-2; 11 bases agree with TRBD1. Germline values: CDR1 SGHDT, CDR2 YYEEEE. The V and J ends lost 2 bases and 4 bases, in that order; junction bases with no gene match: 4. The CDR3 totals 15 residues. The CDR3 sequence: CASSLGQGAGYGYTF. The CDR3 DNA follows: TGTGCCAGCAGCTTAGGACAGGGGGCAGGCTATGGCTACACCTTC.

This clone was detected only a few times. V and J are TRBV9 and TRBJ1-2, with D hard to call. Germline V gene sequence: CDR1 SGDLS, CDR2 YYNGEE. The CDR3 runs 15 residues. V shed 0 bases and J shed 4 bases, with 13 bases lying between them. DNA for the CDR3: TGTGCCAGCAGCGTAGGAAGCGCAACGCTCTATGGCTACACCTTC. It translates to CASSVGSATLYGYTF.

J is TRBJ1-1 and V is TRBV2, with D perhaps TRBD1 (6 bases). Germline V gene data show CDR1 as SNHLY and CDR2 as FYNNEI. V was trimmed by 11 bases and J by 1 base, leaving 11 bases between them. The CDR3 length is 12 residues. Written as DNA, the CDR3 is TGTGCCTCTCAGGGGAGGAACACTGAAGCTTTCTTT. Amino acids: CASQGRNTEAFF.

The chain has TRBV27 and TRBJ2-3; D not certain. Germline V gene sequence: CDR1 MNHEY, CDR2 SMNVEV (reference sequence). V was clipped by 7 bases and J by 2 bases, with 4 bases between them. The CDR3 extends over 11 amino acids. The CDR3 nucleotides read TGTGCCAGCATCCACACAGATACGCAGTATTTT. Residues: CASIHTDTQYF.

The CDR3 protein is CASSQGRAGELFF. In DNA, the CDR3 is TGTGCCAGCAGCCAGGGGAGAGCCGGGGAGCTGTTTTTT. The gene calls are TRBV14 and TRBJ2-2, with D tentatively TRBD2 (5 bases). CDR1 is SGHDN and CDR2 is FVKESK in the germline V gene. This CDR3 has 13 residues. The V gene lost 3 bases and the J gene lost 6 bases, with 8 bases spanning the gap.

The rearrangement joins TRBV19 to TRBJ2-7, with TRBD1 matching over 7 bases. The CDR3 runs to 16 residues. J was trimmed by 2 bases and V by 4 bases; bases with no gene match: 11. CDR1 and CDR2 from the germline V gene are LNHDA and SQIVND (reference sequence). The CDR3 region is CASSTNQGVTPYEQYF. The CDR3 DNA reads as TGTGCCAGTAGTACAAACCAGGGGGTTACACCCTACGAGCAGTACTTC.

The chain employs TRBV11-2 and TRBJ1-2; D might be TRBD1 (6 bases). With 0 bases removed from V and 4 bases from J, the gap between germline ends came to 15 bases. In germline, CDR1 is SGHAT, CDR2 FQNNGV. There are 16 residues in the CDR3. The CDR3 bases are TGTGCCAGCAGCTTAGAGCTGGACAGCTCTTTCTATGGCTACACCTTC. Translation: CASSLELDSSFYGYTF.

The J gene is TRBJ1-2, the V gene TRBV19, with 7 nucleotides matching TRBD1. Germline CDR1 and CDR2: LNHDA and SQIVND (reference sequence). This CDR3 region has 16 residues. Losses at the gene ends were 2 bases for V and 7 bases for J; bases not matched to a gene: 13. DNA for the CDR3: TGTGCCAGTAGTATATGGGGGCCAGGGGGAAGCCTTGGCTACACCTTC. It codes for CASSIWGPGGSLGYTF.

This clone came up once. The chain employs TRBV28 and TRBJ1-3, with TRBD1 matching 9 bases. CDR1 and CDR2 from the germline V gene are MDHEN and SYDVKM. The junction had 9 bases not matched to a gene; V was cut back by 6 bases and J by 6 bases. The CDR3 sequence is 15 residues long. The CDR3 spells CASSQGQGSENTIYF. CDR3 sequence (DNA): TGTGCCAGCAGCCAGGGACAGGGTAGTGAAAACACCATATATTTT. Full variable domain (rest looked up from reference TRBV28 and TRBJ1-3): DVKVTQSSRYLVKRTGEKVFLECVQDMDHENMFWYRQDPGLGLRLIYFSYDVKMKEKGDIPEGYSVSREKKERFSLILESASTNQTSMYLCASSQGQGSENTIYFGEGSWLTVV.